Below, 7 T cell receptor beta chains from the same sample are listed, as sequenced in a study of cytomegalovirus exposure and HLA in healthy donors. The PCR had 60 Vbeta and 13 Jbeta primers. Profiled with immunoSEQ multiplex PCR; TCRdb holds only in-frame clones, not every one. The sample has about 160,000 clones; 77% are singletons. Material for sequencing was PBMCs. These receptors all stem from a woman in her thirties or forties in good health and CMV-seropositive.

The V call is TRBV5-1, the J call TRBJ2-5, with D uncertain. V gave up 2 bases and J gave up 4 bases, with 3 bases separating them. Germline V gene sequence: CDR1 SGHRS, CDR2 YFSETQ. CDR3 size: 11 residues. DNA of the CDR3: TGCGCCAGCAGCTTCTCAGAGACCCAGTACTTC. As protein: CASSFSETQYF.

The chain combines TRBV4-1 with TRBJ2-7; a possible D gene is TRBD2 (7 bases). Trimming removed 1 base from V and 6 bases from J, with 16 bases in between. From germline, CDR1 is MGHRA and CDR2 YSYEKL. The CDR3 loop spans 15 amino acids. Here the CDR3 DNA reads TGCGCCAGCAGCCAAGTTGAGGGGGGAGGGTTCGAGCAGTACTTC. Amino acid sequence: CASSQVEGGGFEQYF.

This sequence joins TRBV6-6 and TRBJ2-2, with 10 bases lining up with TRBD1. Germline trimming cut 5 bases from V and 4 bases from J; bases unmatched to any gene: 4. The CDR3 runs to 15 residues. Germline V gene sequence: CDR1 MNHNY, CDR2 SVGAGI (reference sequence). CDR3 sequence: CASSPGQGTTGELFF. In DNA form, the CDR3 reads TGTGCCAGCAGTCCGGGACAGGGGACCACCGGGGAGCTGTTTTTT.

This chain joins TRBV6-4 and TRBJ2-1, with TRBD2 matching over 11 bases. Germline V gene sequence: CDR1 MRHNA, CDR2 SNTAGT. Trimming at V came to 4 bases and at J to 3 bases, leaving 8 bases not matched to a gene. The CDR3 has 17 amino acids. The CDR3 nucleotides are TGTGCCAGCAGTGTACTAGCGGGGGCGAACCTCTACAATGAGCAGTTCTTC. Amino acids: CASSVLAGANLYNEQFF.

This rearrangement joins TRBV5-1 to TRBJ1-4; no firm D call. CDR1 is SGHRS, CDR2 YFSETQ, per germline. V shed 0 bases and J shed 13 bases, with 19 bases lying between them. The CDR3 loop spans 15 amino acids. Written as DNA, the CDR3 is TGCGCCAGCAGCTTGGGGCGGATGGGTCTTACCCCACTGTTTTTT. The encoded protein is CASSLGRMGLTPLFF.

The rearrangement links TRBV7-2 to TRBJ2-1, with 8 bases matching TRBD1. Germline V gives CDR1 SGHTA, CDR2 FQGNSA. The CDR3 totals 15 residues. V dropped 7 bases and J dropped 1; count of bases not matched to a gene: 6. CDR3 bases: TGTGCCAGCACCACCGGACAGGGTTCCTACAATGAGCAGTTCTTC. It yields the protein CASTTGQGSYNEQFF.

This clone has just a few counts. This sequence joins TRBV30 and TRBJ1-5, with D possibly matching TRBD1 (6 bases). The CDR3 spans 13 residues. With 5 bases removed from V and 0 bases from J, the gap between germline ends came to 8 bases. Germline values: CDR1 GTSNPN, CDR2 SVGIG (reference sequence). Here the CDR3 reads CAWGQLSNQPQHF. The CDR3 DNA follows: TGTGCCTGGGGACAGCTTAGCAATCAGCCCCAGCATTTT.